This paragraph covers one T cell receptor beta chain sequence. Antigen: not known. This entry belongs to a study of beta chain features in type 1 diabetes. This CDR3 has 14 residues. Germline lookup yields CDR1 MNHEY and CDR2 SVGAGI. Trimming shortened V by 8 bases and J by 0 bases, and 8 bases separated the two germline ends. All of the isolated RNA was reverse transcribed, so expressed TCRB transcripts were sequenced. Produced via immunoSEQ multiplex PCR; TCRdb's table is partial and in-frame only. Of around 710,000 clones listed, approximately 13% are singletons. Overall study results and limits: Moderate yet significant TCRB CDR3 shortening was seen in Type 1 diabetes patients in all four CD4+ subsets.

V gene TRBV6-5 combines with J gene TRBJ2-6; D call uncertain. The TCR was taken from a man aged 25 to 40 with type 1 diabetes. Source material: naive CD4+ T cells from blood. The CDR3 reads CASGNNSGANVLTF. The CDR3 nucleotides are TGTGCCAGCGGAAATAACTCTGGGGCCAACGTCCTGACTTTC.